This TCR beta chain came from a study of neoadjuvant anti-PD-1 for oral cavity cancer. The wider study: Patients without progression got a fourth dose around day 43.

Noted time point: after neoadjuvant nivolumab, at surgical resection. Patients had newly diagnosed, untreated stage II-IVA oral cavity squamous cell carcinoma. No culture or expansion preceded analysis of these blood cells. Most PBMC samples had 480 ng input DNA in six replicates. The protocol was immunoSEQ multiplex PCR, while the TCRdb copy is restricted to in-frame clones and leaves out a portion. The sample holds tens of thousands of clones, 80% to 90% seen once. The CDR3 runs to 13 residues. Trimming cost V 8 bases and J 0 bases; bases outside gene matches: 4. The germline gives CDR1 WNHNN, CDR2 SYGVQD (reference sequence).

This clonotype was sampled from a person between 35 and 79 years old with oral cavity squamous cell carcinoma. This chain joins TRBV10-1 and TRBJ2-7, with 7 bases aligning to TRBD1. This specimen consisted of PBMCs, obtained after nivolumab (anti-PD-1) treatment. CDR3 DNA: TGCGCCAGCTCCAGGGGGATCTCCTACGAGCAGTACTTC. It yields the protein CASSRGISYEQYF.